This entry concerns a single T cell receptor beta chain. What it binds is not known. V lost 2 bases and J lost 5, with 12 bases in between. CDR1 and CDR2 from the germline V gene are SEHNR and FQNEAQ (reference sequence). The CDR3 has 14 residues. Researchers reported that TCR beta cDNA libraries carried unique molecular identifiers. TCRdb passed the PCR reads through MiXCR, listing each CDR3 protein once. This sample carries hundreds of thousands of distinct CDR3 sequences, roughly 40% of them seen once, and the ten largest clones take approximately 7.7%. These data are taken from a study of post-analysis software for immune sequencing data. General study results and limits: About 5 TRBV segments appeared more often in patients than in controls, and TRBV5-6, TRBV5-1 and TRBV20-1 were among these.

The source material was blood. The V call is TRBV7-9, the J call TRBJ1-2; the D is unclear. This receptor was taken from a girl aged 2 to 9 with multiple sclerosis. For the CDR3, the DNA is TGTGCCAGCAGCTTAATGACTGCAGAGTATGGCTACACCTTC. Encoded protein: CASSLMTAEYGYTF. The whole variable domain, filled in from reference TRBV7-9 and TRBJ1-2, reads DTGVSQNPRHKITKRGQNVTFRCDPISEHNRLYWYRQTLGQGPEFLTYFQNEAQLEKSRLLSDRFSAERPKGSFSTLEIQRTEQGDSAMYLCASSLMTAEYGYTFGSGTRLTVV.